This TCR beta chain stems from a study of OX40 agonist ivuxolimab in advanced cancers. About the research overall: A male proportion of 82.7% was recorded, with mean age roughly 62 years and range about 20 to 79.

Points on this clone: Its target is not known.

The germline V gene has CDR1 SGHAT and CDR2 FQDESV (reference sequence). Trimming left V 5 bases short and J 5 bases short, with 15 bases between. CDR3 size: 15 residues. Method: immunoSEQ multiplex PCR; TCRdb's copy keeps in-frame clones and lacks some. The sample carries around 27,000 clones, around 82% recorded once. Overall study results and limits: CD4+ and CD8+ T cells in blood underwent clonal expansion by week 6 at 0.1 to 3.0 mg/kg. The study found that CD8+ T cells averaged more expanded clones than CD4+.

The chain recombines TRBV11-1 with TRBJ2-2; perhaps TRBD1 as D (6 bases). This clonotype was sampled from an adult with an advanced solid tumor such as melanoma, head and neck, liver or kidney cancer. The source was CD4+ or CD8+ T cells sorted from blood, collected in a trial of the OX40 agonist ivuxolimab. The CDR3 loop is CASSPGRGGTGELFF. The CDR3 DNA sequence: TGTGCCAGCAGCCCCGGCAGGGGCGGTACCGGGGAGCTGTTTTTT.